These 2 T cell receptor beta chains share one sample of origin, sequenced in a study of PD-1 blockade in classical Hodgkin lymphoma. Profiled with immunoSEQ multiplex PCR; TCRdb holds only in-frame clones, not every one. This sample carries about 34,000 clones, roughly 89% of them seen once, and the ten largest clones take more than 0.2%. Time point given: newly diagnosed, previously untreated cHL patient sample. Using magnetic negative selection, the CD4+ T cells were separated out of thawed PBMCs. Sequencing was carried out using CD4+ T cells from blood. These receptors originate from a human donor with classical Hodgkin lymphoma.

The DNA for the CDR3 is TGTGCCAGCAGCTTAAAGGGGGAAGCCACTGAAGCTTTCTTT. Its protein is CASSLKGEATEAFF. V and J are TRBV11-3 and TRBJ1-1; D might be TRBD1 (6 bases). This CDR3 spans 14 amino acids. Trimming shortened V by 2 bases and J by 4 bases, and 11 bases separated the two germline ends. CDR1 SGHNT and CDR2 YENEEA come from the germline V gene.

This clone was recorded once. The chain uses TRBV30 and TRBJ2-2, with D unclear. Germline CDR1 and CDR2: GTSNPN and SVGIG (reference sequence). The CDR3 is 14 amino acids. The ends were cut back, 1 base at V and 1 base at J, with 7 bases in the middle. CDR3 sequence (DNA): TGTGCCTGGAGTGGTCTGGGGAACACCGGGGAGCTGTTTTTT. The encoded protein is CAWSGLGNTGELFF.